The 21 T cell receptor beta chains listed next were all sequenced from one sample in a study of tissue T cells after allogeneic stem cell transplantation. Measured with immunoSEQ multiplex PCR; TCRdb has only the in-frame clones, and not every one. The sample holds around 790 clones, about 50% seen once. Noted time point: mouse harvest day 14 after allogeneic transplant. Mouse grafts combined 10^7 T-cell-depleted bone marrow cells with 10^6 splenic CD5+ T cells. Sequencing used liver tissue. The receptors originated from a female BALB/c mouse given C57BL/6 T cells with graft-versus-host disease after an allogeneic hematopoietic cell transplant.

This clone showed up just a few times. The listed genes are named as in mouse. The CDR3 is cut off 1 residue early in the read; its end comes from the germline J gene. The gene calls are TRBV13-1 and TRBJ2-1; TRBD2 matches 10 bases. CDR1 and CDR2 (germline): NSHNY, SYGAGN. CDR3 length: 13 residues. J gave up 7 bases and V 7 bases, and 5 bases lay outside the gene matches. This CDR3 reads CASCLGGRAEQFF. CDR3 bases read: TGTGCCAGCTGCCTGGGGGGGCGGGCTGAGCAGTTC.

This clone appeared a single time. Genes here carry mouse names. Read data end 1 residue before the CDR3 end; the end is taken from the germline J gene. This chain connects TRBV26 to TRBJ2-4; no definite D call. From germline, CDR1 is KGHPV and CDR2 FQNQEV (reference sequence). This CDR3 is built from 15 residues. V was clipped by 0 bases and J by 1 base, with 8 bases between them. This CDR3 is CASSLSTRGQNTLYF. The DNA read from the CDR3 is TGTGCCAGCAGTCTGTCGACTAGGGGTCAAAACACCTTGTAC.

Worth noting for this clone: The genes and germline here are from mouse. The CDR3 end is not reached by the read, which stops 1 residue before it; the germline J gene fills it in. The chain combines TRBV16 with TRBJ1-1; unclear D gene. This CDR3 comprises 11 residues. In germline, CDR1 is SGHSA, CDR2 FRNQAP. V gave up 0 bases and J gave up 7 bases, with 3 bases separating them. This CDR3 is CASSLDLEVFF. CDR3 DNA, as far as it was read: TGTGCAAGCAGCTTAGACCTAGAAGTCTTC.

Note on this clone: Any gene name here is a mouse gene name. The read ends 1 residue early relative to the CDR3; the germline J gene fills the gap. The chain uses TRBV19 and TRBJ2-7; the match to TRBD2 covers 8 bases. CDR3 size: 15 residues. From germline, CDR1 is FNHDT and CDR2 SITEND (reference sequence). With V trimmed by 6 bases and J by 0 bases, 8 bases remained unmatched. The CDR3 sequence: CASTPTGASSYEQYF. The covered CDR3 bases are TGTGCCAGCACCCCGACTGGGGCCAGCTCCTATGAACAGTAC. Full variable domain (rest looked up from reference TRBV19 and TRBJ2-7): GGIITQTPKFLIGQEGQKLTLKCQQNFNHDTMYWYRQDSGKGLRLIYYSITENDLQKGDLSEGYDASREKKSSFSLTVTSAQKNEMAVFLCASTPTGASSYEQYFGPGTRLTVL.

Of note for this clone: The gene names here belong to mouse. The observed sequence ends 1 residue before the CDR3 terminus, with the missing tail filled in from the germline J gene. The rearrangement uses TRBV5 and TRBJ2-3; perhaps TRBD1 as D (6 bases). Trimming shortened V by 2 bases and J by 4 bases, and 7 bases separated the two germline ends. Germline V gene lookup returns CDR1 LGHNA and CDR2 YNLKQL (reference sequence). The length of the CDR3 is 13 residues. The CDR3 bases that were read are TGTGCCAGCAGCCAAACAGGGCCAGAAACGCTGTAT. It specifies CASSQTGPETLY. The CDR3 in full is CASSQTGPETLYF.

This clone is judged large. Here the gene names and germline are mouse. The CDR3 end lies 1 residue beyond the end of the read and is filled in from the germline J gene. The rearrangement joins TRBV17 to TRBJ2-7; D remains ambiguous. Trimming stripped 0 bases from V and 6 bases from J, with 9 bases between. Germline CDR1 is MNHDT and CDR2 is YYDKIL. CDR3 length equals 13 residues. CDR3 DNA, as far as it was read: TGTGCTAGCAGTAGAGATCAAGGGTTTGAACAGTAC. It yields the protein CASSRDQGFEQY. The entire CDR3 protein reads CASSRDQGFEQYF.

As concerns this clone: Gene names are the mouse ones. CDR3 DNA (partial): TGTGCCAGCTCTCTACGGGTTGAAGTCTTC. Residues: CASSLRVEVF. The whole CDR3 is CASSLRVEVFF. This chain uses TRBV12-1 with TRBJ1-1; the D is unclear. The sequence runs out 1 residue before the end of the CDR3; the remainder is reconstructed from the germline J gene. This CDR3 spans 11 amino acids. V lost 1 base to trimming and J lost 8 bases, with 7 bases between them. Germline CDR1 reads SGHSN; CDR2 reads HYEKVE.

Comments on this clone: Germline and genes here are mouse. The CDR3 is cut off 1 residue early in the read; its end comes from the germline J gene. This rearrangement joins TRBV2 to TRBJ2-7, with D perhaps matching TRBD1 (6 bases). The CDR3 has 13 residues. V lost 0 bases to trimming and J lost 4 bases, with 7 bases between them. Germline CDR1 is LGHNA and CDR2 is YSYQKL. CDR3 DNA (partial): TGTGCCAGCAGCCAAGAAGGGGGATATGAACAGTAC. Translation gives CASSQEGGYEQY. The whole CDR3 is CASSQEGGYEQYF.

The sample holds one count of this clone. Here the gene names and germline are mouse. The read terminates 1 residue before the CDR3 end, so the remaining end is supplied by the germline J gene. This chain joins TRBV26 and TRBJ2-4; no clear D gene. Germline lookup yields CDR1 KGHPV and CDR2 FQNQEV (reference sequence). The V and J ends lost 3 bases and 0 bases respectively, with 7 bases between them. CDR3 length: 14 residues. The sequenced part of the CDR3 DNA is TGTGCCAGCAGTCTCCACCCTAGTCAAAACACCTTGTAC. As protein: CASSLHPSQNTLY. The complete CDR3 sequence is CASSLHPSQNTLYF.

A remark on this clone: The genes are named according to mouse. The read ends 1 residue before the CDR3 terminus; that terminus is restored from the germline J gene. The J gene is TRBJ2-5, the V gene TRBV26, with 7 bases matching TRBD1. The CDR3 totals 14 residues. Per the germline V gene, CDR1 is KGHPV and CDR2 is FQNQEV (reference sequence). V lost 2 bases, J lost 3 bases, and 2 bases stayed unmatched. This CDR3 reads CASSLETGQDTQYF. The sequenced part of the CDR3 DNA is TGTGCCAGCAGTCTGGAGACAGGGCAAGACACCCAGTAC.

Turning to this clone: Gene names refer to mouse genes. Coverage ceases 1 residue before the CDR3 finishes, and the germline J gene fills in the end. This sequence joins TRBV26 and TRBJ1-2, with TRBD1 identical over 10 bases. This CDR3 has 15 amino acids. Unmatched junction bases numbered 4, after V lost 6 bases and J lost 0 bases. The germline V gene has CDR1 KGHPV and CDR2 FQNQEV (reference sequence). CDR3 in amino acids: CASRRTGGANSDYTF. CDR3 DNA, as far as it was read: TGTGCCAGCAGGCGGACAGGGGGGGCAAACTCCGACTACACC.

In the case of this clone: The gene symbols are mouse symbols. The sequenced CDR3 bases are TGTGGTGCTAGGGACTGGGGGGGGTCCTATGCTGAGCAGTTC. Translation: CGARDWGGSYAEQF. The full CDR3 reads CGARDWGGSYAEQFF. This chain uses TRBV20 with TRBJ2-1, with 9 bases matching TRBD2. The read falls 1 residue short of the CDR3 end, and the missing part is taken from the germline J gene. With 0 bases clipped from V and 3 bases from J, the junction kept 3 bases outside the gene matches. Germline V gives CDR1 GFQATS, CDR2 STVNSAI. The CDR3 runs to 15 residues. Full variable domain (rest looked up from reference TRBV20 and TRBJ2-1): GALVYQYPRRTICKSGTSMRMECQAVGFQATSVAWYRQSPQKTFELIALSTVNSAIKYEQNFTQEKFPISHPNLSFSSMTVLNAYLEDRGLYLCGARDWGGSYAEQFFGPGTRLTVL.

A few counts support this clone. Gene names and germline refer to mouse. The read ends 1 residue early relative to the CDR3; the germline J gene fills the gap. The gene calls are TRBV16 and TRBJ1-2; D may be TRBD1 (6 bases). V lost 4 bases, J lost 2 bases, and 8 bases lay in between. The CDR3 totals 13 residues. The germline CDR1 and CDR2 sequences are SGHSA and FRNQAP. CDR3 bases read: TGTGCAAGCAGCTCTAGGGGGAACTCCGACTACACC. Protein product: CASSSRGNSDYT. The full CDR3 sequence reads CASSSRGNSDYTF.

Note on this clone: Gene names follow the mouse nomenclature. The DNA ends 1 residue before the CDR3 does, and the rest of the CDR3 is filled in from the germline J gene. The gene calls are TRBV26 and TRBJ1-3, with no clear D. The ends were cut back, 3 bases at V and 0 bases at J, with 6 bases in the middle. This CDR3 is 14 amino acids long. Germline CDR1 KGHPV, CDR2 FQNQEV (reference sequence). CDR3 DNA, as far as it was read: TGTGCCAGCAGTCTAGGGAATTCTGGAAATACGCTCTAT. It encodes CASSLGNSGNTLY. The full CDR3 sequence reads CASSLGNSGNTLYF.

Comments on this clone: Any gene name here is a mouse gene name. Read data end 1 residue before the CDR3 end; the end is taken from the germline J gene. The chain couples TRBV15 to TRBJ1-2, with D tentatively TRBD1 (6 bases). Germline V gene lookup returns CDR1 SGHND and CDR2 FRSKSL. The V end lost 5 bases, the J end lost 4 bases, and 11 bases lay between the germline ends. This CDR3 has 13 residues. The sequenced part of the CDR3 DNA is TGTGCCAGCAGTCGACAGGTGGCCTCCGACTACACC. Residues: CASSRQVASDYT. In full, the CDR3 is CASSRQVASDYTF.

This clone was seen only once. Each gene name is a mouse one. CDR3 DNA (partial): TGCTCCAGCAGTCAATCACAGGACAGGGACACCTTGTAC. Residues: CSSSQSQDRDTLY. The CDR3 reads in full as CSSSQSQDRDTLYF. The chain is built from TRBV23 and TRBJ2-4; TRBD1 was called by the table and not checked on the DNA. Coverage ceases 1 residue before the CDR3 finishes, and the germline J gene fills in the end. This CDR3 has 14 amino acids. Germline loops: CDR1 KGHTA, CDR2 FQNQQP.

Concerning this clone itself: Genes here carry mouse names. Read coverage stops 1 residue before the CDR3 terminus; the germline J gene supplies the remainder. The V and J genes are TRBV13-3 and TRBJ1-3; tentatively, D is TRBD1 (5 bases). Between the trimmed V and J ends, which lost 2 bases and 0 bases, there was a span of 6 bases. CDR1 NNHDY and CDR2 SYVADS come from the germline V gene. The CDR3 totals 14 residues. The part of the CDR3 DNA that was read is TGTGCCAGCAGTGACGGGGGTTCTGGAAATACGCTCTAT. It codes for CASSDGGSGNTLY. The CDR3 in full is CASSDGGSGNTLYF.

Remarks on this clone: Gene names and germline refer to mouse. The read terminates 1 residue ahead of where the CDR3 ends, so the germline J gene completes it. The chain links TRBV12-2 to TRBJ2-4; TRBD1 matches at 10 bases. The CDR3 is 15 amino acids. J was trimmed by 0 bases and V by 2 bases; bases with no gene match: 1. Germline CDR1 reads SGHLS; CDR2 reads HYDKME. CDR3 protein: CASSRQGASQNTLYF. CDR3 DNA (partial): TGTGCCAGCTCTCGACAGGGGGCTAGTCAAAACACCTTGTAC.

This clone was detected only a few times. Mouse gene names and germline throughout. CDR3 DNA, as far as it was read: TGTGCCAGCAGCCATTCTAGGGGTTCCGACTACACC. It is translated as CASSHSRGSDYT. The whole CDR3 sequence reads CASSHSRGSDYTF. The chain joins TRBV2 to TRBJ1-2; D perhaps matches TRBD1 (5 bases). From the germline J gene comes the end of the CDR3, since the read stops 1 residue before it. Trimming removed 3 bases from V and 5 bases from J, with 10 bases in between. CDR1 is LGHNA and CDR2 is YSYQKL in the germline V gene. This CDR3 is 13 amino acids long.

The sample holds a few counts of this clone. The genes and germline here are from mouse. The read halts 1 residue ahead of the CDR3 end, with the missing end drawn from the germline J gene. V is TRBV26 and J is TRBJ1-3; D perhaps matches TRBD1 (6 bases). V was pared by 8 bases and J by 0 bases, with 11 bases between. The CDR3 contains 14 residues. The germline CDR1 and CDR2 sequences are KGHPV and FQNQEV (reference sequence). CDR3 bases read: TGTGCCAGCGCCCGGGACATTTCTGGAAATACGCTCTAT. It specifies CASARDISGNTLY. The whole CDR3 protein is CASARDISGNTLYF.

This clone was observed a few times. Gene labels here are mouse ones. Read coverage stops 1 residue before the CDR3 terminus; the germline J gene supplies the remainder. The chain couples TRBV19 to TRBJ1-2; 7 bases align to TRBD1. Trimming removed 5 bases from V and 2 bases from J; junction bases left unmatched: 3. This CDR3 comprises 13 residues. Germline V gene sequence: CDR1 FNHDT, CDR2 SITEND (reference sequence). The CDR3 bases that were read are TGTGCCAGCAGGACAGGGAGGAACTCCGACTACACC. Its protein product is CASRTGRNSDYT. The entire CDR3 reads CASRTGRNSDYTF.